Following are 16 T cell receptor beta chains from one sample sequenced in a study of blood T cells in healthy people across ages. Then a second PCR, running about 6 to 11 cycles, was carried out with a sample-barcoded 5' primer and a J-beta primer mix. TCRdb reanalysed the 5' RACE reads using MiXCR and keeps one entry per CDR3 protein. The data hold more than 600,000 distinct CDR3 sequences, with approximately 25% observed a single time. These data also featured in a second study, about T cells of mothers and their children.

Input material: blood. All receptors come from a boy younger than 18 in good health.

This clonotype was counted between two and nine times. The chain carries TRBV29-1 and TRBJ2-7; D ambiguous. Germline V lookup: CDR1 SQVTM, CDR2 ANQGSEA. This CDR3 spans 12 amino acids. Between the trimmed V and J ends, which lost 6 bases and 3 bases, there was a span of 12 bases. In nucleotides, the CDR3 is TGCAGCGTCCTTCTGTCAATCTACGAGCAGTACTTC. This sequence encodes CSVLLSIYEQYF.

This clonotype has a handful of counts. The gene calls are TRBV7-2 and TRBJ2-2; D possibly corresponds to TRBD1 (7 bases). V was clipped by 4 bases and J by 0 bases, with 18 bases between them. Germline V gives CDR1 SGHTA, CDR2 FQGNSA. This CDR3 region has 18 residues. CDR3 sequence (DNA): TGTGCCAGCAGCTCTTGGGGGGACAGATCCCCGAACACCGGGGAGCTGTTTTTT. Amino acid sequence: CASSSWGDRSPNTGELFF.

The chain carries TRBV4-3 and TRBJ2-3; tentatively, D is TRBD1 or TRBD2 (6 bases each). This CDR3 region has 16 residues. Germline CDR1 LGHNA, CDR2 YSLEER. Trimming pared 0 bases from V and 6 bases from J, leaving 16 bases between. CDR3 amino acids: CASSQDEGGQKDTQYF. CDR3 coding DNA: TGCGCCAGCAGCCAAGATGAGGGGGGACAAAAGGATACGCAGTATTTT.

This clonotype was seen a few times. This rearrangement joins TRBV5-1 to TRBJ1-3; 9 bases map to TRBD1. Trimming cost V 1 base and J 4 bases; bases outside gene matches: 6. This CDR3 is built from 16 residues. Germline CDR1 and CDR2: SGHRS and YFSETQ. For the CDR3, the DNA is TGCGCCAGCAGCTTGATTTCGGGACAGGGAGGAAACACCATATATTTT. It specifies CASSLISGQGGNTIYF.

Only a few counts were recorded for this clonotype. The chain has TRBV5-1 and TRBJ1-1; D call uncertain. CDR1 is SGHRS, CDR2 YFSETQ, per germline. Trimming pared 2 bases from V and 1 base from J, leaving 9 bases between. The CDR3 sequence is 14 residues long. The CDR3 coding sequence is TGCGCCAGCAGCTTCGAAGGATCGAACACTGAAGCTTTCTTT. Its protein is CASSFEGSNTEAFF.

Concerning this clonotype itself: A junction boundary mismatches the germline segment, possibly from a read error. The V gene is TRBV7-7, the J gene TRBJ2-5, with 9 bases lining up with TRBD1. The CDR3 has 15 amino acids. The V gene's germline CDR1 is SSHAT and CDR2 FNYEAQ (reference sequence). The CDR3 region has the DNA TGTGCTAGCAGCTTATGGACAGGGGAGGGGGAGACCCAGTACTTC. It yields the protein CASSLWTGEGETQYF. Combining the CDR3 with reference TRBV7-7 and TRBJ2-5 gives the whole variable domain GAGVSQSPRYKVTKRGQDVTLRCDPISSHATLYWYQQALGQGPEFLTYFNYEAQPDKSGLPSDRFSAERPEGSISTLTIQRTEQRDSAMYRCASSLWTGEGETQYFGPGTRLLVL.

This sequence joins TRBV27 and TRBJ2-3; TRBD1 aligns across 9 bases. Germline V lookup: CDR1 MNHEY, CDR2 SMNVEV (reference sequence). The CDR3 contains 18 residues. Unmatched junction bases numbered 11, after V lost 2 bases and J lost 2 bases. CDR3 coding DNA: TGTGCCAGCAGTTTAACGATCACAAACAGGGGGCTCACAGATACGCAGTATTTT. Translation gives CASSLTITNRGLTDTQYF.

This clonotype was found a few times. The CDR3 DNA follows: TGTGCCAGCAGCACAGGGGGGACAGGGCATATTGAGCAGTACTTC. Translation gives CASSTGGTGHIEQYF. The V and J genes are TRBV7-2 and TRBJ2-7; TRBD1 matches 9 bases. The V gene's germline CDR1 is SGHTA and CDR2 FQGNSA. J gave up 7 bases and V 5 bases, and 12 bases lay outside the gene matches. This CDR3 spans 15 amino acids.

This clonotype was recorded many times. DNA for the CDR3: TGTGCCAGCAGTTCACCGGGTGAGACCCAGTACTTC. Its translation: CASSSPGETQYF. The rearrangement uses TRBV6-2 or TRBV6-3 and TRBJ2-5, with no clear D. The germline V gene encodes CDR1 MNHEY and CDR2 SVGEGT. The CDR3 sequence is 12 residues long. Trimming took off 4 bases at V and 5 bases at J, with 8 bases between the two ends.

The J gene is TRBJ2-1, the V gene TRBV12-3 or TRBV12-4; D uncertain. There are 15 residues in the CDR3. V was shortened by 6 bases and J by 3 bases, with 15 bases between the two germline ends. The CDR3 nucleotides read TGTGCCAGCAGCCCGCCTGTGCCGGGCTACAATGAGCAGTTCTTC. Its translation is CASSPPVPGYNEQFF.

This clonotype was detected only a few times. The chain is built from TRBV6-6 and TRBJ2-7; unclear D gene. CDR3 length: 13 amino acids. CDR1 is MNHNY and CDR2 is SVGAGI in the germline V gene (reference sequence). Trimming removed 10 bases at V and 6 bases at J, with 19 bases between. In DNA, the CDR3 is TGTGCCACCGGAATGAGGTCGGGTCTCGAGCAGTACTTC. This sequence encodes CATGMRSGLEQYF.

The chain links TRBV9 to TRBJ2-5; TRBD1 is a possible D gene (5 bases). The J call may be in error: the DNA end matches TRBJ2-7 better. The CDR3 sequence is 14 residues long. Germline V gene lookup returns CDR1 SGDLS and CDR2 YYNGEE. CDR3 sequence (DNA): TGTGCCAGCAGCGTAGCCCAGGGATCCTACGAGCAGTACTTC. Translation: CASSVAQGSYEQYF.

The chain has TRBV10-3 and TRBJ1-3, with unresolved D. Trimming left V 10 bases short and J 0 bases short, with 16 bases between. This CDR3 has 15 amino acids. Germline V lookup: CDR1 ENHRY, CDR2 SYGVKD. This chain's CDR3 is CATLRDGNSGNTIYF. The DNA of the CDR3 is TGTGCCACCTTGAGAGACGGCAACTCTGGAAACACCATATATTTT.

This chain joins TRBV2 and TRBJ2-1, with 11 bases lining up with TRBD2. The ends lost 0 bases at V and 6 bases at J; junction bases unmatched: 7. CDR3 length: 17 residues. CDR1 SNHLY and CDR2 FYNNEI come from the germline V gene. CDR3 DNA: TGTGCCAGCAGTGAAGCATTAGCGGGAGGGCTCCCCAATGAGCAGTTCTTC. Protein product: CASSEALAGGLPNEQFF.

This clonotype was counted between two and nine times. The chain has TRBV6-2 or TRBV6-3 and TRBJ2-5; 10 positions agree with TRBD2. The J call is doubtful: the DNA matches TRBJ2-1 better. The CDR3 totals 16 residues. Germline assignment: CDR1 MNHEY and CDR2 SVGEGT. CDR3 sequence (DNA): TGTGCCAGCAGTTACGGTTCGCTAGCGGGAGTGGATGAGCAGTTCTTC. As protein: CASSYGSLAGVDEQFF.

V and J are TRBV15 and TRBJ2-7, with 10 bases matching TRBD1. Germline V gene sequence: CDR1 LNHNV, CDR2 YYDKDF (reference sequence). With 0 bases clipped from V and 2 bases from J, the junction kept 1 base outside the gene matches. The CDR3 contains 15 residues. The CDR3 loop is CATSREGQGPYEQYF. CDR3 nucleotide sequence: TGTGCCACCAGCAGAGAGGGACAGGGGCCCTACGAGCAGTACTTC. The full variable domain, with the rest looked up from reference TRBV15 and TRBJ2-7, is DAMVIQNPRYQVTQFGKPVTLSCSQTLNHNVMYWYQQKSSQAPKLLFHYYDKDFNNEADTPDNFQSRRPNTSFCFLDIRSPGLGDTAMYLCATSREGQGPYEQYFGPGTRLTVT.